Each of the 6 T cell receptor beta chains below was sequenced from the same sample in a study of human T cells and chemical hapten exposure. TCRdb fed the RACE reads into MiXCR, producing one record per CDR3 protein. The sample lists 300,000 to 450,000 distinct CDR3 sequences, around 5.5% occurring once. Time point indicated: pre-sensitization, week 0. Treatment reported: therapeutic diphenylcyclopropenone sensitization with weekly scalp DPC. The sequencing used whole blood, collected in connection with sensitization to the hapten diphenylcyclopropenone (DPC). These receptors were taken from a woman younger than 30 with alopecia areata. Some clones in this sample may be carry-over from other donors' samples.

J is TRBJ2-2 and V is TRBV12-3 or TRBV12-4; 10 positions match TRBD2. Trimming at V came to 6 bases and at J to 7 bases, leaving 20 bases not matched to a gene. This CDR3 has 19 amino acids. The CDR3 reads CASSYNPLAGVSRLGELFF. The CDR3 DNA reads TGTGCCAGCAGCTACAACCCTCTAGCGGGGGTCTCCCGACTCGGGGAGCTGTTTTTT.

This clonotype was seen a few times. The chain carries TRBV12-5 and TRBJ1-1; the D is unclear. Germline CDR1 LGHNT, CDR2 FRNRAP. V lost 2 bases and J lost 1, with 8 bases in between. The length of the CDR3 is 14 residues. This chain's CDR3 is CASGLYPENTEAFF. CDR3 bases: TGTGCTAGTGGTTTGTACCCGGAGAACACTGAAGCTTTCTTT. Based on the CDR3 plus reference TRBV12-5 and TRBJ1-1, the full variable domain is DARVTQTPRHKVTEMGQEVTMRCQPILGHNTVFWYRQTMMQGLELLAYFRNRAPLDDSGMPKDRFSAEMPDATLATLKIQPSEPRDSAVYFCASGLYPENTEAFFGQGTRLTVV.

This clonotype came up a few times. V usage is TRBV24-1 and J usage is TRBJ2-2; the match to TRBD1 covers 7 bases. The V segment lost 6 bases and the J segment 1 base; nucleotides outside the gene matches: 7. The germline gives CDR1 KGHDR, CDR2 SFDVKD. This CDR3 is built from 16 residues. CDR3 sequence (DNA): TGTGCCACCAGTCCGTCGGGGACAGTGAACACCGGGGAGCTGTTTTTT. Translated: CATSPSGTVNTGELFF.

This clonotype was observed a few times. CDR3 in amino acids: CSVESEGELFF. As DNA, the CDR3 is TGCAGCGTTGAATCAGAGGGGGAGCTGTTTTTT. This chain joins TRBV29-1 and TRBJ2-2, with D unresolved. The CDR3 has 11 residues. Germline CDR1 is SQVTM and CDR2 is ANQGSEA. The V end was cut by 2 bases, the J end by 8 bases, with 6 bases between.

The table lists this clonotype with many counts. CDR3 bases: TGTGCCAGCTCACCGTCTGAGGGGACTGAAGCTTTCTTT. This sequence encodes CASSPSEGTEAFF. The V and J genes are TRBV18 and TRBJ1-1, with D possibly being TRBD1 (5 bases). The CDR3 runs to 13 residues. The V and J ends lost 3 bases and 5 bases respectively, with 10 bases between them. CDR1 and CDR2 (germline): KGHSH, LQKENI.

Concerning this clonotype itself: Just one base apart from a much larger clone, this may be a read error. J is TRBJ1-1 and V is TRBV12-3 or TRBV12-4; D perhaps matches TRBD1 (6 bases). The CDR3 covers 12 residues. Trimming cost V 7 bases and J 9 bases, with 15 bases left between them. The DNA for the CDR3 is TGTGCCAGCATCCTAGGGGGGGGCCAAGCTTTCTTT. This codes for CASILGGGQAFF.